Sequencing of this T cell receptor beta chain was carried out in a study of PD-1 blockade in classical Hodgkin lymphoma. All the patients suffered relapse after autologous stem cell transplantation, and brentuximab vedotin exposure differed. The data were produced by immunoSEQ multiplex PCR, yet TCRdb's version contains in-frame clones alone and is incomplete. Of about 93,000 clones listed, approximately 80% are singletons. The input for sequencing was peripheral blood mononuclear cells (PBMCs), taken before the second cycle of nivolumab. This TCR was recovered from a human donor with classical Hodgkin lymphoma.

In nucleotides, the CDR3 is TGCGCCAGCAGCGAGGCAGCTAACTATGGCTACACCTTC. This sequence encodes CASSEAANYGYTF. This sequence joins TRBV4-3 and TRBJ1-2; no reliable D call. CDR3 size: 13 residues. Trimming shortened V by 5 bases and J by 0 bases, and 7 bases separated the two germline ends. Germline lookup yields CDR1 LGHNA and CDR2 YSLEER.